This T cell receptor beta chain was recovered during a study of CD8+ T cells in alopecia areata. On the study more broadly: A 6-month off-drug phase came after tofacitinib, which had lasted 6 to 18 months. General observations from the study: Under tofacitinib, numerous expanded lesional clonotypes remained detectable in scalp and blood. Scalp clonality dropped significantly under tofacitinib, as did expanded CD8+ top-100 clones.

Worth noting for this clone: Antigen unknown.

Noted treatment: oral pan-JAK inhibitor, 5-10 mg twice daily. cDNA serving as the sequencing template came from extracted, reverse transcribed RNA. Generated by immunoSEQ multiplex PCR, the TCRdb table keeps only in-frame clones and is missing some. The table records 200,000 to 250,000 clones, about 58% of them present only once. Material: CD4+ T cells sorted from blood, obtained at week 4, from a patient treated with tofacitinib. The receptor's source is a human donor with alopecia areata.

CDR3 DNA sequence: TGTGCCAGCAGTCCCCTGATGTCAGATACGCAGTATTTT. It codes for CASSPLMSDTQYF. V and J are TRBV27 and TRBJ2-3; D unclear. Deletions cut 5 bases from V and 4 bases from J, with 10 bases between. The CDR3 has 13 amino acids. Germline CDR1 MNHEY, CDR2 SMNVEV (reference sequence).